The T cell receptor (beta chain) described here comes from a study of cytomegalovirus exposure and HLA in healthy donors. Germline V gene data show CDR1 as SGDLS and CDR2 as YYNGEE. CDR3 length: 14 amino acids. V shed 4 bases and J shed 0 bases, with 11 bases lying between them. PCR amplification relied on 60 Vbeta primers (plus 13 Jbeta primers). TCRdb's copy holds only in-frame clones and misses some; the assay was immunoSEQ multiplex PCR. Among 85,000 to 95,000 clones listed, about 7.6% were seen once. The TCR sequence derives from a man in his fifties in good health and CMV-seronegative. The rearrangement uses TRBV9 and TRBJ2-7; perhaps TRBD2 as D (5 bases). The sequencing sample was made of PBMCs. This chain's CDR3 is CASSSPGSSYEQYF. CDR3 bases: TGTGCCAGCAGCTCCCCGGGGAGCTCCTACGAGCAGTACTTC.